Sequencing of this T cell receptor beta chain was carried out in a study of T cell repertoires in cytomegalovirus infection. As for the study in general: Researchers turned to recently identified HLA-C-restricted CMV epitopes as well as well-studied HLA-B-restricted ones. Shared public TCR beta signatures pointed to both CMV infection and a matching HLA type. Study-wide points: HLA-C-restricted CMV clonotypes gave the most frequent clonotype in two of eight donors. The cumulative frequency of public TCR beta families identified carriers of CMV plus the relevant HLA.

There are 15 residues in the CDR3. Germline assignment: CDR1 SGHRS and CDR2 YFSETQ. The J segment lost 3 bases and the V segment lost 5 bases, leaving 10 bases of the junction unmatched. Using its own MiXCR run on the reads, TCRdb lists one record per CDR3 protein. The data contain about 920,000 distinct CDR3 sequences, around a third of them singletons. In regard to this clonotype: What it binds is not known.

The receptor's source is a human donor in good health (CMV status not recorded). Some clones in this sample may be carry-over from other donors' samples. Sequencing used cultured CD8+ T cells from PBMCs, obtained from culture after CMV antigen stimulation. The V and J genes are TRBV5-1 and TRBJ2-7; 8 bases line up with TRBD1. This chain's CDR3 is CASRPVQGAVYEQYF. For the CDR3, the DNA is TGCGCCAGCAGACCCGTTCAGGGGGCGGTCTACGAGCAGTACTTC.